What follows describes a single T cell receptor beta chain. Its target is unknown. This specimen comes from a study of OX40 agonist ivuxolimab in advanced cancers. Study context: Ivuxolimab was delivered to patients intravenously every 2 weeks at doses spanning 0.01 to 10 mg/kg.

The germline V gene encodes CDR1 SGHTA and CDR2 FQGNSA. Trimming removed 0 bases from V and 8 bases from J, with 16 bases in between. This CDR3 contains 15 residues. General study points: Mean expanded clone counts were higher in CD8+ than CD4+ T cells. The study observed clonal expansion of CD4+ and CD8+ blood T cells by week 6 at 0.1 to 3.0 mg/kg.

Profiling relied on immunoSEQ multiplex PCR, and the TCRdb table lists in-frame clones only, not all of them. The sample holds under 80,000 clones, about 85% seen once. The sequence came from an adult with an advanced solid tumor such as melanoma, head and neck, liver or kidney cancer. The J gene is TRBJ1-2, the V gene TRBV7-2; D is perhaps TRBD1 (6 bases). The source was CD4+ or CD8+ T cells sorted from blood, collected in a trial of the OX40 agonist ivuxolimab. The CDR3: CASSLAFGGLGGYTF. The DNA for the CDR3 is TGTGCCAGCAGCTTAGCCTTCGGGGGGCTCGGGGGCTACACCTTC.